Sequencing of this T cell receptor beta chain was carried out in a study of early T cells in non-severe SARS-CoV-2 infection. This clonotype was counted only a few times. Unique molecular identifiers (one per individual cDNA molecule) were attached. From the 5' RACE reads, TCRdb called clonotypes with MiXCR, one entry per CDR3 protein. The sample records about 42,000 distinct CDR3 sequences, over 6% being singletons. Germline lookup yields CDR1 SGHNT and CDR2 YYREEE (reference sequence). There are 15 residues in the CDR3. V was shortened by 0 bases and J by 0 bases, with 9 bases between the two germline ends.

The sample comprised whole blood. The rearrangement joins TRBV5-4 to TRBJ1-1; D ambiguous. The origin of this receptor is an adult who was a healthcare worker with PCR-confirmed SARS-CoV-2 infection or an uninfected control (not recorded which). The chain's CDR3 is CASSLEQYMNTEAFF. The CDR3 DNA follows: TGTGCCAGCAGCTTGGAACAGTATATGAACACTGAAGCTTTCTTT.